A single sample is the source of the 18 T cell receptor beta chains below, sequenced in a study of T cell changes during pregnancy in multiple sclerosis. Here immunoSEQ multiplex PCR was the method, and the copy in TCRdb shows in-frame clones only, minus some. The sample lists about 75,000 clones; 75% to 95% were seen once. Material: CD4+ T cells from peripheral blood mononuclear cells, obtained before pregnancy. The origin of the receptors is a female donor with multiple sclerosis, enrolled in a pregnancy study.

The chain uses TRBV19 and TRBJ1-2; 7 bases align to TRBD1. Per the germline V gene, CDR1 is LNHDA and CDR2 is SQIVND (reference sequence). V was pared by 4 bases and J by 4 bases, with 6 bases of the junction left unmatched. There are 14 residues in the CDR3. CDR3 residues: CASSTVDRAYGYTF. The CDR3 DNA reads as TGTGCCAGTAGTACGGTAGACAGGGCCTATGGCTACACCTTC.

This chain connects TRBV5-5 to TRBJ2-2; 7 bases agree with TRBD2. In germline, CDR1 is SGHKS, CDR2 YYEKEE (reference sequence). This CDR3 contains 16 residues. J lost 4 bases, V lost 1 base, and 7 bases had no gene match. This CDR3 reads CASSLSPTGGTGELFF. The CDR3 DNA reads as TGTGCCAGCAGCTTGAGTCCCACGGGGGGCACCGGGGAGCTGTTTTTT.

In DNA form, the CDR3 reads TGCGCCAGCAGCCAAGACCGGGGGGCGGGCACAGATACGCAGTATTTT. Amino acid sequence: CASSQDRGAGTDTQYF. The chain joins TRBV4-1 to TRBJ2-3; possibly TRBD2 for D (7 bases). Germline V gives CDR1 MGHRA, CDR2 YSYEKL. The CDR3 runs to 16 residues. The V gene lost 0 bases and the J gene lost 1 base, with 11 bases spanning the gap.

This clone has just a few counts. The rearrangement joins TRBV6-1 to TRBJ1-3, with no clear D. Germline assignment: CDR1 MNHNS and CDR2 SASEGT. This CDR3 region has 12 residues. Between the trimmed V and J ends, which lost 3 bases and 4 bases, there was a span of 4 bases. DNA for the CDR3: TGTGCCAGCAGTGATCCGGGAAACACCATATATTTT. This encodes CASSDPGNTIYF.

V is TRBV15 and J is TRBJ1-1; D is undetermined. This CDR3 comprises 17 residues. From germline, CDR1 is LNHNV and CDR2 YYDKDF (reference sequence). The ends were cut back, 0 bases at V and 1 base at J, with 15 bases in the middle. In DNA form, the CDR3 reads TGTGCCACCAGCAGAGATCAAGACACGGGGAAGAACACTGAAGCTTTCTTT. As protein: CATSRDQDTGKNTEAFF.

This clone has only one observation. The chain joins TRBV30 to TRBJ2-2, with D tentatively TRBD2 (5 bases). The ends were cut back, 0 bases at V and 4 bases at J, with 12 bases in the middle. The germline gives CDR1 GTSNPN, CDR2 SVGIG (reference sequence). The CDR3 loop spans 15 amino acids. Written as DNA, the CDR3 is TGTGCCTGGAGTGTACGAGGGATCCCCACCGGGGAGCTGTTTTTT. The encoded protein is CAWSVRGIPTGELFF. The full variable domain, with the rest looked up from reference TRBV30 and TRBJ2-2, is SQTIHQWPATLVQPVGSPLSLECTVEGTSNPNLYWYRQAAGRGLQLLFYSVGIGQISSEVPQNLSASRPQDRQFILSSKKLLLSDSGFYLCAWSVRGIPTGELFFGEGSRLTVL.

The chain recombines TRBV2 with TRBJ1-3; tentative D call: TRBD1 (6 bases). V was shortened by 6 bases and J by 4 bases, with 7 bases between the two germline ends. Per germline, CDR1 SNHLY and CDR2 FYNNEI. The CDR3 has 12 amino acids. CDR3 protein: CASRQGGNTIYF. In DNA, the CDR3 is TGTGCCAGCAGACAGGGAGGAAACACCATATATTTT.

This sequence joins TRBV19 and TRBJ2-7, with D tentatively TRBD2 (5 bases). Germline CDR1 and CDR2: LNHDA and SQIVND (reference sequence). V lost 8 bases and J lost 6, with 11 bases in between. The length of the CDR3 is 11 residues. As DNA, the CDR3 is TGTGCCAGTTACAACGGAGGCGAGCAGTACTTC. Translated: CASYNGGEQYF.

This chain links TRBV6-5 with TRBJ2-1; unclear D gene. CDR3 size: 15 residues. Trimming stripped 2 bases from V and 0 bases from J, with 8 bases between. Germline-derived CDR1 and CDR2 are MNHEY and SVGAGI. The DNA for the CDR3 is TGTGCCAGCAGTTACCTCCCCCGCTCCTACAATGAGCAGTTCTTC. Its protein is CASSYLPRSYNEQFF.

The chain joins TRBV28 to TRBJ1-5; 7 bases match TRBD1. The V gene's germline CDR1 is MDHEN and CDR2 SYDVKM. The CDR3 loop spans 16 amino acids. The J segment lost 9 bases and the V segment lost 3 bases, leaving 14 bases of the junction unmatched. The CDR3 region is CASSFSEQGKGGPQHF. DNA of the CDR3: TGTGCCAGCAGTTTTAGCGAACAGGGGAAGGGAGGGCCCCAGCATTTT.

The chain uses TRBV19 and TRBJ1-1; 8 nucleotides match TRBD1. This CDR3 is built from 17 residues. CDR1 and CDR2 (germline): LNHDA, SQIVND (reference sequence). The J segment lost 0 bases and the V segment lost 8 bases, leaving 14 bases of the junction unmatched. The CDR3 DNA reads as TGTGCCAGTGTAAGTAGGACAGGGACAAAGCTGAACACTGAAGCTTTCTTT. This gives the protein CASVSRTGTKLNTEAFF.

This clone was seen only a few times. CDR3 bases: TGCAGCCTTAGGGGAATGAACACTGAAGCTTTCTTT. Amino acid sequence: CSLRGMNTEAFF. V usage is TRBV29-1 and J usage is TRBJ1-1; TRBD1 is a possible D gene (5 bases). The CDR3 is 12 amino acids. Per germline, CDR1 SQVTM and CDR2 ANQGSEA. V lost 8 bases to trimming and J lost 0 bases, with 10 bases between them.

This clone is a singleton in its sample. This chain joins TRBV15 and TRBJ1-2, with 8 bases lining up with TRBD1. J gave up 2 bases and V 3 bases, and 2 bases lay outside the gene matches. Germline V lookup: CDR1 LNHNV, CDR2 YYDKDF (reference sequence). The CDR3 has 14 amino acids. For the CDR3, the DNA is TGTGCCACCAGCAGGGACAGGGTAAACTATGGCTACACCTTC. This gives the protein CATSRDRVNYGYTF.

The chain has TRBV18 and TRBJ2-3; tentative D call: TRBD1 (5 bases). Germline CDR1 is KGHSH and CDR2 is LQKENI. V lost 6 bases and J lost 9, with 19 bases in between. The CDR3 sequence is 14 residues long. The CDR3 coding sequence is TGTGCCAGCTCGCCTTTAGCCGTACAGGAGACGCAGTATTTT. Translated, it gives CASSPLAVQETQYF.

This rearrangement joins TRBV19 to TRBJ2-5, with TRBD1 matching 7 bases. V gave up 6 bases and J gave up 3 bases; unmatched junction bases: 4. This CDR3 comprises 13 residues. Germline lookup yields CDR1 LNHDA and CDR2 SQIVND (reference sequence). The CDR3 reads CASSKGTEETQYF. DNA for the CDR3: TGTGCCAGTAGCAAAGGGACAGAAGAGACCCAGTACTTC. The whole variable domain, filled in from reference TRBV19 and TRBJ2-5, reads DGGITQSPKYLFRKEGQNVTLSCEQNLNHDAMYWYRQDPGQGLRLIYYSQIVNDFQKGDIAEGYSVSREKKESFPLTVTSAQKNPTAFYLCASSKGTEETQYFGPGTRLLVL.

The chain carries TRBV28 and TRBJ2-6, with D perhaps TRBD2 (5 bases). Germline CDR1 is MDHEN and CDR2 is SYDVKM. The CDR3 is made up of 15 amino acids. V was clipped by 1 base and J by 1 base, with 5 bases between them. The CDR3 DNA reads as TGTGCCAGCAGTTTATCGGGGTCTGGGGCCAACGTCCTGACTTTC. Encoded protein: CASSLSGSGANVLTF.

CDR3 protein: CASSLVTGTSEAFF. The CDR3 DNA sequence: TGTGCCAGCAGCTTAGTGACAGGGACTAGTGAAGCTTTCTTT. The chain couples TRBV7-9 to TRBJ1-1; TRBD1 aligns across 7 bases. Germline V gene lookup returns CDR1 SEHNR and CDR2 FQNEAQ (reference sequence). Trimming took 1 base from V and 7 from J; bases not matched to a gene: 6. The CDR3 covers 14 residues.

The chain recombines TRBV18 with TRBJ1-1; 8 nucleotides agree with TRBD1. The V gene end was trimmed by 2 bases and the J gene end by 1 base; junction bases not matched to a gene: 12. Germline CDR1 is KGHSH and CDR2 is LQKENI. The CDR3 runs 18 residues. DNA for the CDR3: TGTGCCAGCTCACCAAGCGCAGGGGGCCAGTTCTCGAACACTGAAGCTTTCTTT. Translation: CASSPSAGGQFSNTEAFF.